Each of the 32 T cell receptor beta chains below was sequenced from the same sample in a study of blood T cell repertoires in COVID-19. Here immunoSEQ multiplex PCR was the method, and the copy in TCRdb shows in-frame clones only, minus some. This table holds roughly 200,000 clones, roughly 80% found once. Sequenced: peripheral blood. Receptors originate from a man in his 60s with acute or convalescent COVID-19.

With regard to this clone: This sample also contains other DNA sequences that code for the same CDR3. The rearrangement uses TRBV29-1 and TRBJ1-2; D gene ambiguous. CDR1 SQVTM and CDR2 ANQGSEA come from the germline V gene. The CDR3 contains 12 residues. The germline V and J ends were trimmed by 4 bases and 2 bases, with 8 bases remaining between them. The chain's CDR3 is CSVGGQNYGYTF. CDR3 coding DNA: TGCAGCGTTGGTGGCCAGAACTATGGCTACACCTTC.

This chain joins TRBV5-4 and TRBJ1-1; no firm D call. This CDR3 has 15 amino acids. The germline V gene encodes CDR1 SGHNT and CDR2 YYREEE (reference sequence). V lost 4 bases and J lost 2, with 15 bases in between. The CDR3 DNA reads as TGTGCCAGCAGCCCATCACTGGGAGGAAACACTGAAGCTTTCTTT. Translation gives CASSPSLGGNTEAFF.

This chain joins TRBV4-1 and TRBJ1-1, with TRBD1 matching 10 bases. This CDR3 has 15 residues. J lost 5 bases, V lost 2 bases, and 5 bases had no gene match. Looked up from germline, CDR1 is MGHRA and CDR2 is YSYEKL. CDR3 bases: TGCGCCAGCAGCCAATCGCCGGGACAGGGGACTGAAGCTTTCTTT. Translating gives CASSQSPGQGTEAFF.

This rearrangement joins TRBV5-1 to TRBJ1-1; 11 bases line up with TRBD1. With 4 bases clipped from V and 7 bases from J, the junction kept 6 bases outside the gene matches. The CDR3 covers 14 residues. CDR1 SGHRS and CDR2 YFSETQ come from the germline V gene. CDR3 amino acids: CASSPDRGLVEAFF. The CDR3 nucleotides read TGCGCCAGCAGCCCGGACAGGGGGCTGGTTGAAGCTTTCTTT.

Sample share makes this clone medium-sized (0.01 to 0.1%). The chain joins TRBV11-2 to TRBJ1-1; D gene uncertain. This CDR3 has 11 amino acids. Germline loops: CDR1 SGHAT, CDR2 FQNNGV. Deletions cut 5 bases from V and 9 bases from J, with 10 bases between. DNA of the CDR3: TGTGCCAGCAGCCCCTCCCTAAAAGCTTTCTTT. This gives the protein CASSPSLKAFF.

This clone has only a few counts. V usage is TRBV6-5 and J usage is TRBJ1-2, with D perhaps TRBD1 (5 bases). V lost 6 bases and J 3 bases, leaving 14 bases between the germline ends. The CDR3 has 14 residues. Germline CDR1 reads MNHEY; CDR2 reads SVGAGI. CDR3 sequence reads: CASSPGGLHYGYTF. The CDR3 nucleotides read TGTGCCAGCAGCCCCGGGGGTCTTCACTATGGCTACACCTTC.

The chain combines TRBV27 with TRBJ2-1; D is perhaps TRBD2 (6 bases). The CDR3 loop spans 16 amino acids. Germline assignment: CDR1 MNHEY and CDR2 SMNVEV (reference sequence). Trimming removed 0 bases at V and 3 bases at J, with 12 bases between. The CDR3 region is CASSLSGRGNYNEQFF. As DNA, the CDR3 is TGTGCCAGCAGTTTATCGGGGCGGGGCAACTACAATGAGCAGTTCTTC.

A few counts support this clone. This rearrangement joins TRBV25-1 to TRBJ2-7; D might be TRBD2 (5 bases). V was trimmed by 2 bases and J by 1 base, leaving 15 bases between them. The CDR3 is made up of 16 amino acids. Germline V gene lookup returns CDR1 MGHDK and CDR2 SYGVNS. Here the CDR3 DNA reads TGTGCCAGCAGTGAAGGCTCCGGACTCTCATCCTACGAGCAGTACTTC. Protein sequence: CASSEGSGLSSYEQYF.

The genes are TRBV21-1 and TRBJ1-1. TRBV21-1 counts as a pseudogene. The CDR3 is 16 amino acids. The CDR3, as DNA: TGTGCCAGCAGCAAAGGGGCCAAAAAGGGAGGCACTGAAGCTTTCTTT. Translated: CASSKGAKKGGTEAFF.

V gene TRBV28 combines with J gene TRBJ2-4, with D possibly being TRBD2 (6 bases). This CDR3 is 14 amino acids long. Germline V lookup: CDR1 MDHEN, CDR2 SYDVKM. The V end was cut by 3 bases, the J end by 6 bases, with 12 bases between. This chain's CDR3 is CASSLEGGPNIQYF. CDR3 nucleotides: TGTGCCAGCAGTTTGGAGGGTGGCCCAAACATTCAGTACTTC.

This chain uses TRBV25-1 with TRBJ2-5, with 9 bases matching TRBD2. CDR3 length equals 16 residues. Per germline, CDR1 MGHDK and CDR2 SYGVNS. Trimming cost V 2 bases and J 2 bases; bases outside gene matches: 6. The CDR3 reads CASSEERGDLQETQYF. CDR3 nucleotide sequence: TGTGCCAGCAGTGAAGAGCGGGGGGACCTACAAGAGACCCAGTACTTC.

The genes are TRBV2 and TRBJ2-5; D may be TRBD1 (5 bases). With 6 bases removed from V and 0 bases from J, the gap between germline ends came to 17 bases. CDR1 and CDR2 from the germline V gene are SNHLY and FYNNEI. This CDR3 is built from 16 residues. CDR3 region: CASSAPFDSDQETQYF. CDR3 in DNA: TGTGCCAGCAGCGCGCCTTTCGACAGTGACCAAGAGACCCAGTACTTC.

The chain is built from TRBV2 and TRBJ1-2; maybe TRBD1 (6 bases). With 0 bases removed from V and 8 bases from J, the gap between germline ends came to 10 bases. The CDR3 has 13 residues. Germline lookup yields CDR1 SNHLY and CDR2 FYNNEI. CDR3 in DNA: TGTGCCAGCAGTGAAGCGGGGGCTTTGGGCTACACCTTC. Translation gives CASSEAGALGYTF.

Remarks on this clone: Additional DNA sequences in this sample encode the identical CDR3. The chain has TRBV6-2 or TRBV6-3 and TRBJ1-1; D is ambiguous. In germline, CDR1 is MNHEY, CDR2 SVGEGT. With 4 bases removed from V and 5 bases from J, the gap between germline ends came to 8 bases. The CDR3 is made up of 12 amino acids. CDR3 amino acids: CASSSRGTEAFF. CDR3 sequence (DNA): TGTGCCAGCAGTTCCCGAGGAACTGAAGCTTTCTTT.

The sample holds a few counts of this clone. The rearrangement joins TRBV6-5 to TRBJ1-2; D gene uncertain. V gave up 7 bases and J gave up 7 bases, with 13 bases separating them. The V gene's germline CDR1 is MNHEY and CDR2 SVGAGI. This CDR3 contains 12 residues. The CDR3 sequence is CASTPRTSGYTF. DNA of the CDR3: TGTGCCAGCACCCCTAGGACTTCTGGCTACACCTTC.

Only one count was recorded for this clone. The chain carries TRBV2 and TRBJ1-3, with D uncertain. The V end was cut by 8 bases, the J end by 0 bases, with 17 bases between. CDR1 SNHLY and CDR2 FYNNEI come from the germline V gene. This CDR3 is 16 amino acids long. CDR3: CASVAASTYSGNTIYF. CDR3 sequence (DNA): TGTGCCAGCGTAGCGGCCTCTACCTACTCTGGAAACACCATATATTTT.

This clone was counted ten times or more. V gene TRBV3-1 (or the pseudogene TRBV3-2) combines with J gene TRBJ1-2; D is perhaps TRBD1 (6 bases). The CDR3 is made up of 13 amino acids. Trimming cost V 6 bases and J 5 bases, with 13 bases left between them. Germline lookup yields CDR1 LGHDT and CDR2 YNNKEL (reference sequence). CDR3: CASRDRTPYGYTF. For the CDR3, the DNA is TGTGCCAGCAGGGACAGAACTCCATATGGCTACACCTTC.

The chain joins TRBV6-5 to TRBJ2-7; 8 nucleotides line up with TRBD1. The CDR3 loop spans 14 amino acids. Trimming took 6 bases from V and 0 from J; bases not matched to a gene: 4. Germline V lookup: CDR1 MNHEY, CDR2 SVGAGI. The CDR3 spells CASSLDRGSYEQYF. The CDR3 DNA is TGTGCCAGCAGCCTAGACAGGGGCTCCTACGAGCAGTACTTC.

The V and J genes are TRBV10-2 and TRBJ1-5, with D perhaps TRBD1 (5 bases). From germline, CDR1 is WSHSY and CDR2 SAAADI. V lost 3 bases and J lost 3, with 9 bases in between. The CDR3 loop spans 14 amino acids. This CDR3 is CASSERQNNQPQHF. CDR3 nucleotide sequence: TGCGCCAGCAGTGAAAGACAGAACAATCAGCCCCAGCATTTT.

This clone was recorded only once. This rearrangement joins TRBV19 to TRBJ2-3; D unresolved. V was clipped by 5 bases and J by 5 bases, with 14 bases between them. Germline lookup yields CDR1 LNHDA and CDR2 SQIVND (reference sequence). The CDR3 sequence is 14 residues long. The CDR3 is CASSVLDTEDTQYF. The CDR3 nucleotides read TGTGCCAGTAGTGTACTTGACACCGAAGATACGCAGTATTTT.

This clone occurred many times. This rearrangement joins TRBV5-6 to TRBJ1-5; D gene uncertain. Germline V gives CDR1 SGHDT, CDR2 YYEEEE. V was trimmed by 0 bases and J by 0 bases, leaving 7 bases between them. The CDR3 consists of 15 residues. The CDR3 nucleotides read TGTGCCAGCAGCTTGGAAGCGTATAGCAATCAGCCCCAGCATTTT. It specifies CASSLEAYSNQPQHF.

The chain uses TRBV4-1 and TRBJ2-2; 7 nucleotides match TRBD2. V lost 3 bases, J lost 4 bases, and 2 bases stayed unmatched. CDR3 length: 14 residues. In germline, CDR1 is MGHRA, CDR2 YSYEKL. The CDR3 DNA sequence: TGCGCCAGCAGCCAGAGGACTAGCACCGGGGAGCTGTTTTTT. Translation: CASSQRTSTGELFF.

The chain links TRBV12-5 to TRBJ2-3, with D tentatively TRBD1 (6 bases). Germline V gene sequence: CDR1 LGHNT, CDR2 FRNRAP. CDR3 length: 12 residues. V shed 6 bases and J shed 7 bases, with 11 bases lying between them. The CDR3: CASGSTGNTQYF. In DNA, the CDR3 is TGTGCTAGTGGCTCTACAGGGAATACGCAGTATTTT.

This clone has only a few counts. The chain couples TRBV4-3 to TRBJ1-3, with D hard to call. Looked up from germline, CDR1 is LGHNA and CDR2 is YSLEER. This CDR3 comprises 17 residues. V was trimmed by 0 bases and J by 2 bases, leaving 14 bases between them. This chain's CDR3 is CASSQDLGGFAGNTIYF. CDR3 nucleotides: TGCGCCAGCAGCCAAGATCTGGGAGGGTTTGCTGGAAACACCATATATTTT.

CDR3 protein: CASSLVSHEAGYTF. The CDR3 region has the DNA TGTGCCAGCAGCTTGGTATCCCACGAGGCTGGCTACACCTTC. The chain has TRBV5-4 and TRBJ1-2; D call uncertain. CDR1 and CDR2 from the germline V gene are SGHNT and YYREEE (reference sequence). The CDR3 sequence is 14 residues long. Trimming stripped 0 bases from V and 7 bases from J, with 13 bases between. The full variable domain, completed using reference TRBV5-4 and TRBJ1-2, is ETGVTQSPTHLIKTRGQQVTLRCSSQSGHNTVSWYQQALGQGPQFIFQYYREEENGRGNFPPRFSGLQFPNYSSELNVNALELDDSALYLCASSLVSHEAGYTFGSGTRLTVV.

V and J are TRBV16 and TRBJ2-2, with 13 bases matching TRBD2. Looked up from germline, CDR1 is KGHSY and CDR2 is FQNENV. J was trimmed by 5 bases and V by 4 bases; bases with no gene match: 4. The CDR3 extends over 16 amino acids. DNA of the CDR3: TGTGCCAGCAGCCCAGGACTAGCGGGAGCAACCGGGGAGCTGTTTTTT. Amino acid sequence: CASSPGLAGATGELFF. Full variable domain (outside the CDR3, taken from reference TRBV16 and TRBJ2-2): GEEVAQTPKHLVRGEGQKAKLYCAPIKGHSYVFWYQQVLKNEFKFLISFQNENVFDETGMPKERFSAKCLPNSPCSLEIQATKLEDSAVYFCASSPGLAGATGELFFGEGSRLTVL.

The CDR3 region has the DNA TGTGCCTGGTCGCTGGGTCCTAGCTATGGCTACACCTTC. Amino acids: CAWSLGPSYGYTF. V gene TRBV30 combines with J gene TRBJ1-2; D remains unclear. Germline V gene data show CDR1 as GTSNPN and CDR2 as SVGIG (reference sequence). The CDR3 length is 13 residues. The ends were cut back, 5 bases at V and 4 bases at J, with 14 bases in the middle.

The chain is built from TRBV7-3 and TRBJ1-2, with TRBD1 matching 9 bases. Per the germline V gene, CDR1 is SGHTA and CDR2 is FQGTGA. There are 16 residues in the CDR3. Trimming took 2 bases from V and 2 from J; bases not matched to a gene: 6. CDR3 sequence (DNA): TGTGCCAGCAGCTTAGGGGGACAGGGAAGGAACTATGGCTACACCTTC. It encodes CASSLGGQGRNYGYTF. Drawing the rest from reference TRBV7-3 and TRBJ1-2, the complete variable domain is GAGVSQTPSNKVTEKGKYVELRCDPISGHTALYWYRQSLGQGPEFLIYFQGTGAADDSGLPNDRFFAVRPEGSVSTLKIQRTERGDSAVYLCASSLGGQGRNYGYTFGSGTRLTVV.

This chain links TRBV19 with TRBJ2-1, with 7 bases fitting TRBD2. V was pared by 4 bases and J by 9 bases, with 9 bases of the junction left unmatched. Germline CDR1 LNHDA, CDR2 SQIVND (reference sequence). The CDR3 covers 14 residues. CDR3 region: CASSTGLGRGEQFF. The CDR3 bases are TGTGCCAGTAGTACCGGACTAGGTAGGGGTGAGCAGTTCTTC.

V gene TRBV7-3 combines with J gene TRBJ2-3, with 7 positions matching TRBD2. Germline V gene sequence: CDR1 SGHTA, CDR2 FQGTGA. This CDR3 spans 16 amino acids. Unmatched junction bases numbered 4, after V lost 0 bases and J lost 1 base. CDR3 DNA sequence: TGTGCCAGCAGCTTAACCGGGACTAAAGGCACAGATACGCAGTATTTT. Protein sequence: CASSLTGTKGTDTQYF.

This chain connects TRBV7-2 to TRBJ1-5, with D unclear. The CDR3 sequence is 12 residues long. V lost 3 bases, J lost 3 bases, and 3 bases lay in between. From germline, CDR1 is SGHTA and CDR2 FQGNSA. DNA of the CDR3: TGTGCCAGCAGCTTGTACAATCAGCCCCAGCATTTT. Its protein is CASSLYNQPQHF.

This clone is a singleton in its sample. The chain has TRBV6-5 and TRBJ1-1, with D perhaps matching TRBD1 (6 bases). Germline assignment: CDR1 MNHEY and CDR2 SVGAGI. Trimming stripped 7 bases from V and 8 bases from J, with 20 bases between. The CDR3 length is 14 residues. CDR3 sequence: CASTQIGGQGEAFF. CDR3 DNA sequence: TGTGCCAGCACCCAAATCGGGGGGCAGGGGGAAGCTTTCTTT.